The 11 T cell receptor beta chains presented below share a single source sample, sequenced in a study of CD8+CD57+ T cells in acquired aplastic anemia. Both TCR beta VDJ combination and CDR3 sequence profiling were carried out. Genomic DNA was the template for this profiling. TCRdb itself ran the reads through MiXCR, one entry per CDR3 protein. The repertoire holds approximately 65,000 distinct CDR3 sequences, with 55% as singletons. Specimen: sorted CD4+, CD8+, or CD8+CD57+ T cells (not recorded which) from PBMCs. Every receptor here comes from a human donor in good health, serving as a control.

This clonotype was picked up many times. The J gene is TRBJ1-6, the V gene TRBV5-4; D remains unclear. V lost 3 bases, J lost 2 bases, and 15 bases lay in between. The germline V gene has CDR1 SGHNT and CDR2 YYREEE (reference sequence). This CDR3 is built from 17 residues. The CDR3 region has the DNA TGTGCCAGCAGCTCTCGATGGGGATCCCCCTATAATTCACCCCTCCACTTT. It translates to CASSSRWGSPYNSPLHF. The variable domain in full, with the rest retrieved from reference TRBV5-4 and TRBJ1-6, is ETGVTQSPTHLIKTRGQQVTLRCSSQSGHNTVSWYQQALGQGPQFIFQYYREEENGRGNFPPRFSGLQFPNYSSELNVNALELDDSALYLCASSSRWGSPYNSPLHFGNGTRLTVT.

This clonotype was picked up a small number of times. V is TRBV9 and J is TRBJ2-1; tentative D call: TRBD2 (6 bases). V was cut by 2 bases and J by 0 bases, with 12 bases left in between. CDR1 is SGDLS, CDR2 YYNGEE, per germline. The CDR3 is 16 residues long. As DNA, the CDR3 is TGTGCCAGCAGCGTCGCGGGGACTGGCTCCTACAATGAGCAGTTCTTC. Amino acid sequence: CASSVAGTGSYNEQFF.

J is TRBJ2-3 and V is TRBV29-1, with D perhaps TRBD1 (6 bases). Trimming pared 6 bases from V and 4 bases from J, leaving 14 bases between. The germline V gene encodes CDR1 SQVTM and CDR2 ANQGSEA. This CDR3 spans 13 amino acids. In DNA, the CDR3 is TGCAGCGTAGGACAGTATTTCTCAGATACGCAGTATTTT. It yields the protein CSVGQYFSDTQYF.

As to this clonotype: The conserved phenylalanine or tryptophan is not found at the CDR3 terminus, so this likely reflects a read error. It is unclear where the CDR3 begins or ends on the DNA, so no DNA is shown, and the CDR3 is as TCRdb lists it. The rearrangement joins TRBV11-2 to TRBJ2-7; the table's TRBD1 call for D was not verified on the DNA. The CDR3 has 16 amino acids, counting both end residues. Germline V gene lookup returns CDR1 SGHAT and CDR2 FQNNGV. The CDR3 loop is CASSLVGAGLAYEQCL.

This clonotype showed up just once. The V and J genes are TRBV10-2 and TRBJ2-1; 7 bases are shared with TRBD2. This CDR3 is built from 15 residues. Germline assignment: CDR1 WSHSY and CDR2 SAAADI. J lost 4 bases, V lost 3 bases, and 6 bases had no gene match. The CDR3 is CASSDSASGYNEQFF. The CDR3 coding sequence is TGCGCCAGCAGTGATTCGGCTAGCGGATACAATGAGCAGTTCTTC.

As to this clonotype: This CDR3 fails to terminate in the conserved phenylalanine or tryptophan, so it likely reflects a read error. It is unclear where the CDR3 begins or ends on the DNA, so no DNA is shown, and the CDR3 is as TCRdb lists it. The chain recombines TRBV24-1 with TRBJ1-6; the table's D call of TRBD1 was not tested on the DNA. The germline V gene encodes CDR1 KGHDR and CDR2 SFDVKD. The CDR3 totals 10 residues, both ends included. The CDR3 here is CATSDSPPEL.

The CDR3 spells CASETSGVYRETQYF. In DNA, the CDR3 is TGTGCCAGTGAGACTAGCGGGGTCTATAGGGAGACCCAGTACTTC. The chain has TRBV2 and TRBJ2-5; 11 bases fit TRBD2. Germline V gene data show CDR1 as SNHLY and CDR2 as FYNNEI. There are 15 residues in the CDR3. Trimming at V came to 9 bases and at J to 5 bases, leaving 11 bases not matched to a gene. Based on the CDR3 plus reference TRBV2 and TRBJ2-5, the full variable domain is EPEVTQTPSHQVTQMGQEVILRCVPISNHLYFYWYRQILGQKVEFLVSFYNNEISEKSEIFDDQFSVERPDGSNFTLKIRSTKLEDSAMYFCASETSGVYRETQYFGPGTRLLVL.

The chain recombines TRBV10-3 with TRBJ1-2, with 7 positions matching TRBD1. The CDR3 consists of 12 residues. Trimming at V came to 7 bases and at J to 8 bases, leaving 7 bases not matched to a gene. Germline V gene data show CDR1 as ENHRY and CDR2 as SYGVKD. The CDR3 sequence is CAIKLTGEGYTF. The CDR3 nucleotides are TGTGCCATCAAACTTACAGGGGAAGGCTACACCTTC.

V gene TRBV14 combines with J gene TRBJ2-7; 9 bases are a match to TRBD1. CDR1 is SGHDN and CDR2 is FVKESK in the germline V gene. The junction had 4 bases not matched to a gene; V was cut back by 3 bases and J by 4 bases. The CDR3 covers 14 residues. CDR3 protein: CASSHHRGRYEQYF. The CDR3 DNA reads as TGTGCCAGCAGCCATCACAGGGGGCGGTACGAGCAGTACTTC.

J is TRBJ1-5 and V is TRBV24-1; a possible D gene is TRBD1 (5 bases). CDR3 length: 11 residues. Germline CDR1 reads KGHDR; CDR2 reads SFDVKD. Trimming cost V 7 bases and J 6 bases, with 6 bases left between them. The CDR3: CATRGGQPQHF. In nucleotides, the CDR3 is TGTGCCACCAGGGGGGGTCAGCCCCAGCATTTT.

The gene calls are TRBV2 and TRBJ2-7, with 12 nucleotides matching TRBD2. Trimming took 3 bases from V and 0 from J; bases not matched to a gene: 6. The germline CDR1 and CDR2 sequences are SNHLY and FYNNEI. The CDR3 is made up of 17 amino acids. CDR3 region: CASSDPSGREISYEQYF. The CDR3 coding sequence is TGTGCCAGCAGTGATCCTAGCGGGAGGGAGATCTCCTACGAGCAGTACTTC.